The 27 T cell receptor beta chains given below trace back to one sample, sequenced in a study of blood T cell repertoires in COVID-19. The assay was immunoSEQ multiplex PCR, and TCRdb's table has in-frame clones only and misses some. The repertoire includes about 150,000 clones, 79% of them detected once, and approximately 8% sits in the top ten. Sequencing was carried out using peripheral blood. The receptors derive from a middle-aged man with active or convalescent COVID-19.

The chain recombines TRBV2 with TRBJ2-7; D is unclear. This CDR3 is 11 amino acids long. Germline CDR1 reads SNHLY; CDR2 reads FYNNEI. Trimming took 7 bases from V and 0 from J, leaving 4 bases between them. CDR3 bases: TGTGCCAGCACTCGCTCCTACGAGCAGTACTTC. It translates to CASTRSYEQYF. Full variable domain (missing parts from reference TRBV2 and TRBJ2-7): EPEVTQTPSHQVTQMGQEVILRCVPISNHLYFYWYRQILGQKVEFLVSFYNNEISEKSEIFDDQFSVERPDGSNFTLKIRSTKLEDSAMYFCASTRSYEQYFGPGTRLTVT.

The V gene is TRBV27, the J gene TRBJ2-7; D unclear. V lost 6 bases to trimming and J lost 2 bases, with 11 bases between them. This CDR3 spans 13 amino acids. Germline values: CDR1 MNHEY, CDR2 SMNVEV (reference sequence). The CDR3 region has the DNA TGTGCCAGCAGGGGTGACAAGACCTACGAGCAGTACTTC. Protein product: CASRGDKTYEQYF.

This chain links TRBV28 with TRBJ2-7, with D hard to call. Germline CDR1 is MDHEN and CDR2 is SYDVKM. V lost 3 bases and J lost 0, with 12 bases in between. There are 15 residues in the CDR3. Here the CDR3 reads CASSFPGRSSYEQYF. The DNA of the CDR3 is TGTGCCAGCAGTTTCCCCGGTAGAAGCTCCTACGAGCAGTACTTC.

The chain is built from TRBV12-2 and TRBJ2-4; TRBD2, the table's D call, lacks a check against the DNA. TRBV12-2 is tagged as a pseudogene. There are 17 residues in the CDR3. CDR3 sequence: CASRTRSGRGAKNIQYF. DNA for the CDR3: TGTGCAAGTCGCACCCGTAGCGGGAGGGGGGCCAAAAACATTCAGTACTTC.

The rearrangement joins TRBV29-1 to TRBJ2-7; 7 nucleotides align to TRBD1. V lost 2 bases to trimming and J lost 7 bases; unmatched junction nucleotides: 2. Germline assignment: CDR1 SQVTM and CDR2 ANQGSEA. CDR3 length: 11 residues. In nucleotides, the CDR3 is TGCAGCGTTGAAAGGGACAGAGAGCAGTACTTC. The encoded protein is CSVERDREQYF.

This CDR3 is CASGPGGTGNTIYF. The DNA of the CDR3 is TGTGCTAGTGGTCCAGGGGGCACTGGAAACACCATATATTTT. The chain recombines TRBV12-5 with TRBJ1-3; 8 nucleotides line up with TRBD1. With 5 bases clipped from V and 2 bases from J, the junction kept 2 bases outside the gene matches. CDR1 and CDR2 from the germline V gene are LGHNT and FRNRAP. The CDR3 has 14 amino acids.

The V gene is TRBV3-1 (or the pseudogene TRBV3-2), the J gene TRBJ2-5; 7 nucleotides align to TRBD2. Per germline, CDR1 LGHDT and CDR2 YNNKEL (reference sequence). With V trimmed by 5 bases and J by 4 bases, 7 bases remained unmatched. CDR3 length: 14 residues. CDR3 in amino acids: CASSAPGGPETQYF. Here the CDR3 DNA reads TGTGCCAGCAGCGCACCGGGAGGCCCAGAGACCCAGTACTTC.

The CDR3 sequence is CASSLGLGAGESGKDTEAFF. Written as DNA, the CDR3 is TGCGCCAGCAGCTTGGGGCTTGGGGCAGGGGAATCGGGTAAGGACACTGAAGCTTTCTTT. The V and J genes are TRBV5-1 and TRBJ1-1; tentative D call: TRBD1 (6 bases). The V and J ends lost 0 bases and 3 bases respectively, with 27 bases between them. From germline, CDR1 is SGHRS and CDR2 YFSETQ. The CDR3 runs to 20 residues.

As for this clone: An end of the junction differs from the germline gene, which may be a read error. V is TRBV19 and J is TRBJ2-1; perhaps TRBD1 as D (6 bases). Germline CDR1 is LNHDA and CDR2 is SQIVND (reference sequence). CDR3 size: 16 residues. The CDR3 protein is CASSINPSGTYNGQFF. CDR3 nucleotide sequence: TGTGCCAGTAGTATAAACCCGTCCGGGACATACAATGGGCAGTTCTTC.

The chain joins TRBV7-8 to TRBJ2-7, with 13 nucleotides matching TRBD2. The CDR3 runs to 15 residues. J gave up 3 bases and V 4 bases, and 3 bases lay outside the gene matches. Germline CDR1 and CDR2: SGHVS and FQNEAQ. The DNA for the CDR3 is TGTGCCAGCAGCTCGAGGACTAGCGGGAGCTACGAGCAGTACTTC. This translates into CASSSRTSGSYEQYF.

The V gene is TRBV2, the J gene TRBJ2-1, with D possibly matching TRBD2 (6 bases). This CDR3 is built from 13 residues. Germline V gene data show CDR1 as SNHLY and CDR2 as FYNNEI. Between the trimmed V and J ends, which lost 10 bases and 8 bases, there was a span of 18 bases. The CDR3 reads CAIPGVRVDEQFF. For the CDR3, the DNA is TGTGCCATCCCGGGGGTAAGGGTCGATGAGCAGTTCTTC.

The chain joins TRBV11-2 to TRBJ2-6; D is possibly TRBD2 (6 bases). Trimming took off 5 bases at V and 4 bases at J, with 24 bases between the two ends. Germline V gene lookup returns CDR1 SGHAT and CDR2 FQNNGV. CDR3 length: 19 residues. Here the CDR3 reads CASSPLRMPGTPGANVLTF. The CDR3, as DNA: TGTGCCAGCAGCCCCCTGCGGATGCCAGGGACTCCCGGGGCCAACGTCCTGACTTTC. Looking up the rest from reference TRBV11-2 and TRBJ2-6 gives the full variable domain: EAGVAQSPRYKIIEKRQSVAFWCNPISGHATLYWYQQILGQGPKLLIQFQNNGVVDDSQLPKDRFSAERLKGVDSTLKIQPAKLEDSAVYLCASSPLRMPGTPGANVLTFGAGSRLTVL.

V usage is TRBV28 and J usage is TRBJ2-1; maybe TRBD1 (6 bases). The V and J ends lost 5 bases and 5 bases respectively, with 13 bases between them. This CDR3 region has 14 residues. Germline V gene sequence: CDR1 MDHEN, CDR2 SYDVKM. The CDR3 sequence: CASSPRGPNNEQFF. For the CDR3, the DNA is TGTGCCAGCAGTCCCAGGGGCCCCAACAATGAGCAGTTCTTC.

This clone was counted a few times. The chain uses TRBV7-2 and TRBJ1-5, with D possibly being TRBD1 (6 bases). Looked up from germline, CDR1 is SGHTA and CDR2 is FQGNSA. This CDR3 has 18 residues. V shed 5 bases and J shed 0 bases, with 20 bases lying between them. This CDR3 is CASSTTPGGRPSNQPQHF. The CDR3 bases are TGTGCCAGCAGCACAACCCCTGGGGGCAGACCTAGCAATCAGCCCCAGCATTTT.

The chain combines TRBV4-2 with TRBJ2-5; 10 bases align to TRBD1. CDR1 LGHNA and CDR2 YNFKEQ come from the germline V gene. With 3 bases clipped from V and 1 base from J, the junction kept 2 bases outside the gene matches. This CDR3 spans 15 amino acids. CDR3 residues: CASSHRTGGQETQYF. The CDR3, as DNA: TGTGCCAGCAGCCACCGGACAGGGGGCCAAGAGACCCAGTACTTC.

A remark on this clone: One base away lies a much larger clone, so this may be a sequencing read error. CDR3 region: CARSPGAGVGGHTF. The CDR3, as DNA: TGTGCCCGCAGCCCTGGCGCGGGGGTGGGGGGACACACCTTC. V gene TRBV3-1 (or the pseudogene TRBV3-2) combines with J gene TRBJ1-2, with D possibly matching TRBD1 (5 bases). CDR1 is LGHDT and CDR2 is YNNKEL in the germline V gene (reference sequence). The CDR3 extends over 14 amino acids.

This sequence joins TRBV28 and TRBJ2-3, with TRBD1 matching over 9 bases. V trimming: 5 bases; J trimming: 0 bases; junction bases outside the gene matches: 9. The CDR3 has 17 amino acids. The germline gives CDR1 MDHEN, CDR2 SYDVKM. CDR3 DNA: TGTGCCAGCAGTGACCAGGACAGGGGCAATAGCACAGATACGCAGTATTTT. Its translation: CASSDQDRGNSTDTQYF.

The V gene is TRBV19, the J gene TRBJ2-2, with D perhaps TRBD2 (5 bases). There are 15 residues in the CDR3. V lost 3 bases and J lost 4, with 12 bases in between. The germline V gene encodes CDR1 LNHDA and CDR2 SQIVND (reference sequence). The CDR3 sequence is CASSMGGRSTGELFF. CDR3 DNA: TGTGCCAGTAGTATGGGTGGGAGAAGCACCGGGGAGCTGTTTTTT.

This sequence joins TRBV28 and TRBJ2-7, with D possibly TRBD2 on 6 matching bases. V shed 6 bases and J shed 1 base, with 13 bases lying between them. Germline CDR1 reads MDHEN; CDR2 reads SYDVKM. The CDR3 sequence is 14 residues long. CDR3 amino acids: CASSPWGLSYEQYF. DNA of the CDR3: TGTGCCAGCAGCCCGTGGGGACTTTCCTACGAGCAGTACTTC.

This chain links TRBV9 with TRBJ2-3; possible D gene TRBD2, 5 bases. Germline CDR1 SGDLS, CDR2 YYNGEE. V lost 0 bases and J lost 2, with 10 bases in between. The CDR3 runs to 15 residues. The CDR3 DNA is TGTGCCAGCAGCGTAGGTCCGGACTTCACAGATACGCAGTATTTT. Translating gives CASSVGPDFTDTQYF.

The rearrangement links TRBV6-5 to TRBJ2-7; 8 nucleotides match TRBD1. This CDR3 comprises 15 residues. CDR1 MNHEY and CDR2 SVGAGI come from the germline V gene. The J segment lost 8 bases and the V segment lost 6 bases, leaving 15 bases of the junction unmatched. The CDR3 coding sequence is TGTGCCAGCAGCCTCCGGACAGGGATGGATACGAAGCAGTACTTC. Its protein product is CASSLRTGMDTKQYF.

This clone has only one observation. The chain carries TRBV29-1 and TRBJ1-5; D gene unclear. In germline, CDR1 is SQVTM, CDR2 ANQGSEA. This CDR3 has 13 amino acids. V was clipped by 3 bases and J by 4 bases, with 10 bases between them. The DNA for the CDR3 is TGCAGCGTTGAGGCAGAATCGAATCAGCCCCAGCATTTT. Translated, it gives CSVEAESNQPQHF.

There are a few counts of this clone. The chain couples TRBV24-1 to TRBJ2-1, with 13 bases aligning to TRBD2. Germline trimming cut 4 bases from V and 6 bases from J; bases unmatched to any gene: 11. Germline-derived CDR1 and CDR2 are KGHDR and SFDVKD. The CDR3 covers 18 residues. The CDR3 nucleotides read TGTGCCACCAGTGACCACCTCTTTACTAGCGGGAGGGCCAATGAGCAGTTCTTC. This sequence encodes CATSDHLFTSGRANEQFF.

A single count supports this clone. This sequence joins TRBV24-1 and TRBJ2-3, with 12 bases fitting TRBD2. The CDR3 loop spans 16 amino acids. Trimming at V came to 2 bases and at J to 6 bases, leaving 5 bases not matched to a gene. Per germline, CDR1 KGHDR and CDR2 SFDVKD. As DNA, the CDR3 is TGTGCCACCAGTGATTCCTCGGGGACTAGCGGGGATACGCAGTATTTT. Its translation is CATSDSSGTSGDTQYF.

V usage is TRBV30 and J usage is TRBJ2-1; 10 bases are a match to TRBD1. V gave up 5 bases and J gave up 7 bases; unmatched junction bases: 5. The CDR3 length is 13 residues. Germline CDR1 GTSNPN, CDR2 SVGIG (reference sequence). CDR3 amino acids: CAWQRQGANEQFF. CDR3 DNA sequence: TGTGCCTGGCAAAGACAGGGGGCGAATGAGCAGTTCTTC.

This clone has more than one count but fewer than ten. V usage is TRBV3-1 (or the pseudogene TRBV3-2) and J usage is TRBJ2-1, with D hard to call. Trimming cost V 0 bases and J 2 bases, with 8 bases left between them. The CDR3 totals 15 residues. Germline CDR1 reads LGHDT; CDR2 reads YNNKEL (reference sequence). The chain's CDR3 is CASSQEVDTYNEQFF. In DNA form, the CDR3 reads TGTGCCAGCAGCCAAGAGGTAGATACCTACAATGAGCAGTTCTTC.

The chain carries TRBV28 and TRBJ2-7, with TRBD1 matching over 10 bases. The CDR3 length is 15 residues. Germline CDR1 is MDHEN and CDR2 is SYDVKM. V shed 2 bases and J 5 bases; nucleotides not matched to a gene: 6. The CDR3 DNA follows: TGTGCCAGCAGTTTAAGTAGGGGACAGGGGAACGAGCAGTACTTC. Encoded protein: CASSLSRGQGNEQYF.